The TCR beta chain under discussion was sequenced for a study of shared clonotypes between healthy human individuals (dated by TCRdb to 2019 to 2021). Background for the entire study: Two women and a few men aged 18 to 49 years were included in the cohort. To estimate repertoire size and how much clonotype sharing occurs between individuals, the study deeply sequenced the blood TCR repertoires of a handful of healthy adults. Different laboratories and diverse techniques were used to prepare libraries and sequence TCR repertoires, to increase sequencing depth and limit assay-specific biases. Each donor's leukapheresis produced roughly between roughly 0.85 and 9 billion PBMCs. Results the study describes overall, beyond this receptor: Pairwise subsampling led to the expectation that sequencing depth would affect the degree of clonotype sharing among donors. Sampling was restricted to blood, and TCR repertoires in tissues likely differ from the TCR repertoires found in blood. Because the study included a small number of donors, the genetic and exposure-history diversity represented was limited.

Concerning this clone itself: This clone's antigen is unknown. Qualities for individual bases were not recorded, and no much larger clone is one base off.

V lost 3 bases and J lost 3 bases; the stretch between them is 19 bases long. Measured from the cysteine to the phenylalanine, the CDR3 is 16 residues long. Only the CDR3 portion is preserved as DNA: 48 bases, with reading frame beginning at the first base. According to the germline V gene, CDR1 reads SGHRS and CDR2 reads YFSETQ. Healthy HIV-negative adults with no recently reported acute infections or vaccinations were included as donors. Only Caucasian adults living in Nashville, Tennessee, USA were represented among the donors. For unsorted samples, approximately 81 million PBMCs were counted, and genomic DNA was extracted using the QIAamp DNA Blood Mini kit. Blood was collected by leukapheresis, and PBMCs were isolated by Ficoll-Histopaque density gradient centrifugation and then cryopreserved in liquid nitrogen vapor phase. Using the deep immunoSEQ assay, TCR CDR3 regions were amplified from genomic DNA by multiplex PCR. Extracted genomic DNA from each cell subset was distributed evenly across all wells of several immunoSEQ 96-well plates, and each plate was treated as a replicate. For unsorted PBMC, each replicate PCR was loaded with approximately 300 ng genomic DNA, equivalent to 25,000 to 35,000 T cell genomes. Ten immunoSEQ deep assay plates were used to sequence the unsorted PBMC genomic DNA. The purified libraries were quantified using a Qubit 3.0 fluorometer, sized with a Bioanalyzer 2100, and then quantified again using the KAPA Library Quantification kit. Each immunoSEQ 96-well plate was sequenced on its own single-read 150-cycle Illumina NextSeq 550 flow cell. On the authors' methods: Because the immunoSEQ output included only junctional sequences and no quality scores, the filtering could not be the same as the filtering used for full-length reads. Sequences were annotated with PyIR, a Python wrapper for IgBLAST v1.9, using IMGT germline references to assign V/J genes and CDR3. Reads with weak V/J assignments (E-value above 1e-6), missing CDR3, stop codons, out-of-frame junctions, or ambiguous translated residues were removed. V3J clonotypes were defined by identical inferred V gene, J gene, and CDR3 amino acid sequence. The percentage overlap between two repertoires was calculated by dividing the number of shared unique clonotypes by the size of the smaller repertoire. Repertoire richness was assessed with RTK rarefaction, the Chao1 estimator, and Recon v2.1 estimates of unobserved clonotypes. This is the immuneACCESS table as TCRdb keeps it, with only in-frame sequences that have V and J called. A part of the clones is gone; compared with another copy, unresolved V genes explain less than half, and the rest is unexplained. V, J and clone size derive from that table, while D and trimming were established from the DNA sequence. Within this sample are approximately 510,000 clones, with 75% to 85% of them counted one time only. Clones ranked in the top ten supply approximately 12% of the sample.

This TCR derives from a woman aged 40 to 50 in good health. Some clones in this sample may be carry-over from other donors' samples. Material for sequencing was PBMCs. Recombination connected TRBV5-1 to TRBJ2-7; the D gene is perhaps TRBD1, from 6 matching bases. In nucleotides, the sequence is TGCGCCAGCAGCTGGATGACAGGAGCCGATGGCTACGAGCAGTACTTC. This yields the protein CASSWMTGADGYEQYF.